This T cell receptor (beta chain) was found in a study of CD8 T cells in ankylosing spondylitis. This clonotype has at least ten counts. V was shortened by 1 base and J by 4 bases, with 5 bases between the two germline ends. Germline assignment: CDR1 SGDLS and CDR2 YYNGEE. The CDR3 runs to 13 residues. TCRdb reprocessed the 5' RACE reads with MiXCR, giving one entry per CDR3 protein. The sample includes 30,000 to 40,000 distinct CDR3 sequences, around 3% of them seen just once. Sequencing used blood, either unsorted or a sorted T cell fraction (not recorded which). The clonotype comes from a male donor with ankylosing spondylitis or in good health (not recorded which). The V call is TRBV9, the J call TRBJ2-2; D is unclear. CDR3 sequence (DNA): TGTGCCAGCAGCGTATCAGGCACCGGGGAGCTGTTTTTT. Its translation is CASSVSGTGELFF.